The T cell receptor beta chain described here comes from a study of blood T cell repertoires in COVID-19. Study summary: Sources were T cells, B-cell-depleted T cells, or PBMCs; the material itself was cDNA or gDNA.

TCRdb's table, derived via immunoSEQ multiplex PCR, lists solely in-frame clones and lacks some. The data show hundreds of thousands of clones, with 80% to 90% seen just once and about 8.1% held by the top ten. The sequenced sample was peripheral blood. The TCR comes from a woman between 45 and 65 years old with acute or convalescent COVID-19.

The CDR3 DNA is TGCGCCAGCAGTCCGGGGGTGCAGGAGACCCAGTACTTC. This sequence encodes CASSPGVQETQYF. The chain joins TRBV5-1 to TRBJ2-5; weak D call: TRBD2 (6 bases). The CDR3 covers 13 residues. The germline CDR1 and CDR2 sequences are SGHRS and YFSETQ. V gave up 5 bases and J gave up 5 bases, with 13 bases separating them. Supplemented by reference TRBV5-1 and TRBJ2-5, the full variable domain reads KAGVTQTPRYLIKTRGQQVTLSCSPISGHRSVSWYQQTPGQGLQFLFEYFSETQRNKGNFPGRFSGRQFSNSRSEMNVSTLELGDSALYLCASSPGVQETQYFGPGTRLLVL.